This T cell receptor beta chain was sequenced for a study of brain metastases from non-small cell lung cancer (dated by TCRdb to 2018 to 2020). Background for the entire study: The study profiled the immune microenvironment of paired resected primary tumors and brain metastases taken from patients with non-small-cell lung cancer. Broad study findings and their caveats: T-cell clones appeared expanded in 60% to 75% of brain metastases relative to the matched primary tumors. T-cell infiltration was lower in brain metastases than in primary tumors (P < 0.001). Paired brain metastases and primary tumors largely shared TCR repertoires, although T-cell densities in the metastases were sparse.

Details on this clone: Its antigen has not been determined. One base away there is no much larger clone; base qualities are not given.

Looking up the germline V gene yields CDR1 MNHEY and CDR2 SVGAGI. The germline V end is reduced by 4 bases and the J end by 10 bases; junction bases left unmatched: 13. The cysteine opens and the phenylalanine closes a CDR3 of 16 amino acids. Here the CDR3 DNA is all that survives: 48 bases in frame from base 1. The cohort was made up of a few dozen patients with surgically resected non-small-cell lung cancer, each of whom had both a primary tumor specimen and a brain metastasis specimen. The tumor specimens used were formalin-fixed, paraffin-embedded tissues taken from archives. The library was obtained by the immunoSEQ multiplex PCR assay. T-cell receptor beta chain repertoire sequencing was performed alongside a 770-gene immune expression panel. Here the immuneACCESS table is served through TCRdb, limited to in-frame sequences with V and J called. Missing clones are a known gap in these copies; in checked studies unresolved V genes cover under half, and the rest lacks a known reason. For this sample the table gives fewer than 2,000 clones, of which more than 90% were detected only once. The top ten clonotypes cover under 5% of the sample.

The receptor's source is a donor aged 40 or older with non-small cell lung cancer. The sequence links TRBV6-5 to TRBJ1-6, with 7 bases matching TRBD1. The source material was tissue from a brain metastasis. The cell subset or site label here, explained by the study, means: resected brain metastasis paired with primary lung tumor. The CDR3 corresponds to CASSSDRLGIRSPLHF. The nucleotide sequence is TGTGCCAGCAGTTCGGACAGGCTCGGAATCCGGTCACCCCTCCACTTT.